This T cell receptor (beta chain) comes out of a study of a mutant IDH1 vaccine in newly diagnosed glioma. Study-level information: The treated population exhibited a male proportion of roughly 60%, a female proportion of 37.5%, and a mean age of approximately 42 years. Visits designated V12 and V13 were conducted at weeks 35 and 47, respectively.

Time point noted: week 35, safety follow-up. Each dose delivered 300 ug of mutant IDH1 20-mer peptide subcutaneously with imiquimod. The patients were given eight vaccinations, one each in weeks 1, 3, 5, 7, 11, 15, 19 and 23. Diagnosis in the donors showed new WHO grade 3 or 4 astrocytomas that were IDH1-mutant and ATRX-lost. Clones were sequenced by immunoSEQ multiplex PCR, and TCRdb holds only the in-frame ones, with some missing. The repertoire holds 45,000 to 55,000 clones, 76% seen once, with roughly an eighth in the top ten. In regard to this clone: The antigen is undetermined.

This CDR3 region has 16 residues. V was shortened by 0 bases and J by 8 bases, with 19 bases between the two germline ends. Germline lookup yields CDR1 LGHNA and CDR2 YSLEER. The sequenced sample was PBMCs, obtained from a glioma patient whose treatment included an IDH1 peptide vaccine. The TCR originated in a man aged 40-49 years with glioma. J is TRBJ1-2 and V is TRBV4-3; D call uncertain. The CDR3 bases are TGCGCCAGCAGCCAAGAGGTCGGCAGCCGCACTGGCGGCTACACCTTC. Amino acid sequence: CASSQEVGSRTGGYTF.